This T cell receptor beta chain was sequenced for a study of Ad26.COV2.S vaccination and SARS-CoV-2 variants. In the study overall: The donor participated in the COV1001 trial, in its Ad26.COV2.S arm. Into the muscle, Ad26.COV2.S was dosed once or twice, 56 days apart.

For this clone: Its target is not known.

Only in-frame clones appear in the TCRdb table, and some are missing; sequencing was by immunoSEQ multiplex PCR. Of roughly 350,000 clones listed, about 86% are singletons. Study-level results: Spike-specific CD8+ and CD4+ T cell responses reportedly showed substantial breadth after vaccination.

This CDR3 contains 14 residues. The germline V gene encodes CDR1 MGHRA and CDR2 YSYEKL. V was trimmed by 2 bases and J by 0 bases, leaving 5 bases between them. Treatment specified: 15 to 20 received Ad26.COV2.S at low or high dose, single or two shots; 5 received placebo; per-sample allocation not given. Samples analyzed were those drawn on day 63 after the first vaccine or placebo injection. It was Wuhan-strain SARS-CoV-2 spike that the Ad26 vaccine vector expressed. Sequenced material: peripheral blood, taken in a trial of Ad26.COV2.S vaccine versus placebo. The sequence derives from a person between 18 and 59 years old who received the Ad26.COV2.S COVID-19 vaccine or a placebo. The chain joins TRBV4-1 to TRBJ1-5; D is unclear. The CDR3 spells CASSQYNSNQPQHF. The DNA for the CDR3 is TGCGCCAGCAGCCAATACAATAGCAATCAGCCCCAGCATTTT.